This entry lists 3 T cell receptor beta chains sequenced from one sample in a study of cytomegalovirus exposure and HLA in healthy donors. PCR primers comprised 60 Vbeta and 13 Jbeta primers. TCRdb keeps only in-frame clones here, not all; method: immunoSEQ multiplex PCR. Found here are roughly 87,000 clones, about 85% of them singletons; the top ten hold roughly 14%. The sample taken for sequencing was PBMCs. These receptors all come from a woman between 40 and 50 years old in good health and CMV-seropositive.

The chain carries TRBV6-6 and TRBJ2-5; TRBD1 aligns across 8 bases. The CDR3 loop spans 15 amino acids. The V segment lost 7 bases and the J segment 1 base; nucleotides outside the gene matches: 8. The germline gives CDR1 MNHNY, CDR2 SVGAGI (reference sequence). The DNA for the CDR3 is TGTGCCAGCACCGGGGACAGGCTGATCCAAGAGACCCAGTACTTC. This sequence encodes CASTGDRLIQETQYF.

As DNA, the CDR3 is TGTGCCTCGGACAGGGGCCGTGGGACTGAAGCTTTCTTT. It encodes CASDRGRGTEAFF. The chain links TRBV30 to TRBJ1-1, with TRBD1 matching over 9 bases. Per germline, CDR1 GTSNPN and CDR2 SVGIG (reference sequence). The CDR3 contains 13 residues. V shed 7 bases, J shed 5 bases, and the junction held 8 bases outside the gene matches.

This chain connects TRBV11-2 to TRBJ2-1, with 7 bases identical to TRBD2. V was pared by 5 bases and J by 3 bases, with 7 bases of the junction left unmatched. The germline V gene has CDR1 SGHAT and CDR2 FQNNGV. The CDR3 is made up of 15 amino acids. The CDR3 sequence: CASSPSGDYYNEQFF. In nucleotides, the CDR3 is TGTGCCAGCAGCCCGAGCGGGGACTACTACAATGAGCAGTTCTTC.